The rows below give T cell receptor beta chains drawn from one sample of a study of OX40 agonist ivuxolimab in advanced cancers. Generated by immunoSEQ multiplex PCR, the TCRdb table keeps only in-frame clones and is missing some. The sample records around 49,000 clones, 80% to 90% being singletons. Sequencing used CD4+ or CD8+ T cells sorted from blood, obtained in a trial of the OX40 agonist ivuxolimab. The receptors were sampled from an adult with an advanced solid tumor such as melanoma, head and neck, liver or kidney cancer. The CDR3 runs from the conserved cysteine through the conserved F or W. Not every row has a clone size; where given, it reads once, few, many or a size class.

clone_size: -
v_call: TRBV29-1
j_call: TRBJ2-2
cdr3_aa: CSVEAGELFF

clone_size: once
v_call: TRBV6-5
j_call: TRBJ1-2
cdr3_aa: CASRPNSEGYTF

clone_size: -
v_call: TRBV6-5
j_call: TRBJ1-1
cdr3_aa: CASSLSRGMNTEAFF

clone_size: -
v_call: TRBV5-6
j_call: TRBJ2-4
cdr3_aa: CASSYPRAGKNIQYF

clone_size: -
v_call: TRBV6-4
j_call: TRBJ2-1
cdr3_aa: CASSPDRAGNEQFF

clone_size: -
v_call: TRBV10-3
j_call: TRBJ1-2
cdr3_aa: CAISRTGNYGYTF

clone_size: -
v_call: TRBV6-5
j_call: TRBJ1-2
cdr3_aa: CASSLSLGPNYGYTF

clone_size: -
v_call: TRBV9
j_call: TRBJ1-3
cdr3_aa: CASSSSGTGNTIYF

clone_size: -
v_call: TRBV5-1
j_call: TRBJ2-1
cdr3_aa: CASSLPASGGDSYNEQFF

clone_size: -
v_call: TRBV6-5
j_call: TRBJ2-7
cdr3_aa: CATTIIRGKGYEQYF

clone_size: -
v_call: TRBV4-3
j_call: TRBJ1-1
cdr3_aa: CASSQEYYMDTEAFF

clone_size: -
v_call: TRBV15
j_call: TRBJ2-5
cdr3_aa: CATSRGQSNQETQYF

clone_size: -
v_call: TRBV19
j_call: TRBJ2-7
cdr3_aa: CASSWTGGYEQYF

clone_size: -
v_call: TRBV4-1
j_call: TRBJ2-7
cdr3_aa: CASSEVGLAGTYEQYF

clone_size: -
v_call: TRBV29-1
j_call: TRBJ1-4
cdr3_aa: CSVEDPQGGGEKLFF

clone_size: -
v_call: TRBV29-1
j_call: TRBJ1-2
cdr3_aa: CSVYPGQGTYGYTF

clone_size: -
v_call: TRBV6-6
j_call: TRBJ2-4
cdr3_aa: CASSSSLGRLGYF

clone_size: -
v_call: TRBV19
j_call: TRBJ1-2
cdr3_aa: CASSIPTQGNYGYTF

clone_size: -
v_call: TRBV6-5
j_call: TRBJ2-1
cdr3_aa: CASSYGSGGSYNEQFF

clone_size: few
v_call: TRBV30
j_call: TRBJ2-3
cdr3_aa: CAWQGLGTDTQYF

clone_size: -
v_call: TRBV5-6
j_call: TRBJ2-7
cdr3_aa: CASSLGHSFSYEQYF

clone_size: -
v_call: TRBV30
j_call: TRBJ1-4
cdr3_aa: CAWSGGLFNEKLFF

clone_size: once
v_call: TRBV9
j_call: TRBJ1-3
cdr3_aa: CASSVPRANTIYF

clone_size: few
v_call: TRBV30
j_call: TRBJ1-5
cdr3_aa: CAWSVRGQLNNQPQHF

clone_size: -
v_call: TRBV14
j_call: TRBJ2-7
cdr3_aa: CASSQDWGGSYEQYF

clone_size: -
v_call: TRBV7-9
j_call: TRBJ2-1
cdr3_aa: CASSSSGGAYNEQFF

clone_size: -
v_call: TRBV7-6
j_call: TRBJ2-3
cdr3_aa: CASMPGLVPHGDTQYF

clone_size: -
v_call: TRBV6-6
j_call: TRBJ2-1
cdr3_aa: CASSFASGEYNEQFF

clone_size: -
v_call: TRBV30
j_call: TRBJ1-5
cdr3_aa: CAWSYGAPGQPQHF

clone_size: -
v_call: TRBV19
j_call: TRBJ1-3
cdr3_aa: CASSTLILPRQVNSGNTIYF

clone_size: -
v_call: TRBV4-3
j_call: TRBJ2-7
cdr3_aa: CASSQVPFYEQYF

clone_size: -
v_call: TRBV19
j_call: TRBJ1-5
cdr3_aa: CASSEQGSQPQHF

clone_size: -
v_call: TRBV27
j_call: TRBJ2-4
cdr3_aa: CASSRGTSGLAKNIQYF

clone_size: -
v_call: TRBV5-1
j_call: TRBJ1-3
cdr3_aa: CASKSQPMMDGNTIYF

clone_size: few
v_call: TRBV7-9
j_call: TRBJ1-1
cdr3_aa: CASSSWDREAFF

clone_size: -
v_call: TRBV4-3
j_call: TRBJ2-7
cdr3_aa: CASSRKESASGRSYEQYF

clone_size: -
v_call: TRBV27
j_call: TRBJ2-7
cdr3_aa: CASSGTSGRGEQYF

clone_size: -
v_call: TRBV7-8
j_call: TRBJ2-5
cdr3_aa: CASSWGSLLREQYF

clone_size: -
v_call: TRBV27
j_call: TRBJ1-2
cdr3_aa: CASGVYYGYTF

clone_size: -
v_call: TRBV9
j_call: TRBJ2-5
cdr3_aa: CASSVGVLQETQYF

clone_size: -
v_call: TRBV7-2
j_call: TRBJ2-7
cdr3_aa: CASSQGGLAGREQYF

clone_size: -
v_call: TRBV5-6
j_call: TRBJ1-4
cdr3_aa: CASSLGGGQGYEKLFF

clone_size: -
v_call: TRBV4-1
j_call: TRBJ2-5
cdr3_aa: CASSQGQGGETQYF

clone_size: few
v_call: TRBV7-2
j_call: TRBJ2-7
cdr3_aa: CASSPTSYEQYF

clone_size: -
v_call: TRBV7-9
j_call: TRBJ2-5
cdr3_aa: CASSGRREKEETQYF

clone_size: -
v_call: TRBV7-9
j_call: TRBJ1-2
cdr3_aa: CASSLGLSDGYTF

clone_size: once
v_call: TRBV2
j_call: TRBJ2-5
cdr3_aa: CASSATRDRAQETQYF

clone_size: -
v_call: TRBV13
j_call: TRBJ2-1
cdr3_aa: CASYRAYNEQFF

clone_size: -
v_call: TRBV4-3
j_call: TRBJ2-7
cdr3_aa: CAGSPRVYSYEQYF

clone_size: -
v_call: TRBV6-5
j_call: TRBJ2-1
cdr3_aa: CASSYEELGANNEQFF

clone_size: once
v_call: TRBV4-3
j_call: TRBJ2-7
cdr3_aa: CASSQARRLRYEQYF

clone_size: -
v_call: TRBV9
j_call: TRBJ1-1
cdr3_aa: CASSTRPGREAFF

clone_size: -
v_call: TRBV7-9
j_call: TRBJ1-1
cdr3_aa: CASSAGTGNTEAFF